Included here is one T cell receptor (beta chain) sequence, with context. This record comes from a study of blood T cell repertoires in COVID-19. The table came from immunoSEQ multiplex PCR; TCRdb's copy has only in-frame clones and leaves some out. The table shows fewer than 250,000 clones, with 85% to 90% occurring only once. Looked up from germline, CDR1 is SGDLS and CDR2 is YYNGEE. CDR3 length: 13 amino acids. V was cut by 4 bases and J by 1 base, with 8 bases left in between. The receptor comes from a man in his 60s with acute or convalescent COVID-19. The sequenced sample was peripheral blood. The chain combines TRBV9 with TRBJ1-1; D is undetermined. The CDR3 reads CASSPTPNTEAFF. The CDR3 region has the DNA TGTGCCAGCAGCCCAACTCCGAACACTGAAGCTTTCTTT.